This T cell receptor beta chain derives from a study of T cell repertoires in cytomegalovirus infection. Many counts were recorded for this clonotype. Its antigen remains unidentified. V lost 5 bases and J lost 5; bases outside the gene matches: 10. Germline V gene lookup returns CDR1 SEHNR and CDR2 FQNEAQ (reference sequence). The CDR3 sequence is 15 residues long. TCRdb reprocessed the reads via MiXCR and lists one record per CDR3 protein. The table lists about 830,000 distinct CDR3 sequences, 30% to 35% of them singletons. The V call is TRBV7-9, the J call TRBJ2-5; 8 bases line up with TRBD2. This specimen consisted of cultured CD8+ T cells from PBMCs, obtained from culture after CMV antigen stimulation. The TCR sequence derives from a human donor in good health (CMV status not recorded). Some clones in this sample may be carry-over from other donors' samples. CDR3 region: CASSRGLAGRETQYF. Written as DNA, the CDR3 is TGTGCCAGCAGCCGCGGACTAGCAGGTCGGGAGACCCAGTACTTC.